What follows are 21 T cell receptor beta chains derived from one specimen sequenced in a study of blood T cell repertoires in COVID-19 (TCRdb year 2020). Libraries were prepared through the immunoSEQ multiplex PCR assay. TCRdb limited this immuneACCESS table to in-frame rearrangements with V and J called. A share of clones is missing; checked studies link under half to unresolved V genes, and the rest is unexplained. Here the sample has roughly 230,000 clones; approximately 89% occur a single time. Roughly 4.5% of the sample is taken by the ten largest. The specimen was peripheral blood. The receptors were sampled from a woman aged 40 to 50 who had recovered from COVID-19.

The chain's CDR3 is CASSSLTLPSSEAFF. The CDR3 region has the DNA TGTGCCAGCAGCTCGTTGACACTCCCAAGTTCTGAAGCTTTCTTT. The chain recombines TRBV28 with TRBJ1-1; D gene unclear. Trimming cost V 6 bases and J 6 bases, with 20 bases left between them. Looked up from germline, CDR1 is MDHEN and CDR2 is SYDVKM. The CDR3 totals 15 residues.

The chain recombines TRBV5-8 with TRBJ2-1; possible D gene TRBD2, 6 bases. Germline loops: CDR1 SGHTS, CDR2 YDEGEE. The V gene lost 0 bases and the J gene lost 4 bases, with 11 bases spanning the gap. This CDR3 comprises 15 residues. This CDR3 reads CASSLARDGYNEQFF. The CDR3 region has the DNA TGTGCCAGCAGCTTGGCGCGGGATGGGTACAATGAGCAGTTCTTC.

The J gene is TRBJ2-2, the V gene TRBV25-1, with a possible D match to TRBD1 (5 bases). The CDR3 has 13 residues. Per the germline V gene, CDR1 is MGHDK and CDR2 is SYGVNS. Trimming pared 3 bases from V and 4 bases from J, leaving 6 bases between. The chain's CDR3 is CASSEGLTGELFF. CDR3 DNA sequence: TGTGCCAGCAGTGAGGGGCTCACCGGGGAGCTGTTTTTT.

The chain recombines TRBV5-1 with TRBJ1-4; weak D call: TRBD1 (6 bases). V was shortened by 4 bases and J by 7 bases, with 20 bases between the two germline ends. This CDR3 is built from 16 residues. Per germline, CDR1 SGHRS and CDR2 YFSETQ. The CDR3 reads CASSRLGGGAGEKLFF. As DNA, the CDR3 is TGCGCCAGCAGCCGTCTGGGCGGGGGCGCGGGTGAAAAACTGTTTTTT.

J is TRBJ1-3 and V is TRBV19; 7 bases match TRBD1. The CDR3 sequence is 16 residues long. CDR1 and CDR2 (germline): LNHDA, SQIVND (reference sequence). After removal of 3 bases from V and 0 bases from J, the junction contained 5 bases not matched to a gene. CDR3 nucleotide sequence: TGTGCCAGTAGTATCCGAGGGGGCCTCTCTGGAAACACCATATATTTT. Its protein is CASSIRGGLSGNTIYF.

The chain carries TRBV24-1 and TRBJ2-1, with 8 bases lining up with TRBD2. The V segment lost 7 bases and the J segment 9 bases; nucleotides outside the gene matches: 7. The CDR3 totals 13 residues. Germline V gives CDR1 KGHDR, CDR2 SFDVKD. The CDR3 loop reads CATRARTSSEQFF. Here the CDR3 DNA reads TGTGCCACCAGGGCAAGGACTAGCAGTGAGCAGTTCTTC.

This chain uses TRBV18 with TRBJ2-1; D perhaps matches TRBD2 (6 bases). Germline V gives CDR1 KGHSH, CDR2 LQKENI. This CDR3 has 13 amino acids. The V end lost 6 bases, the J end lost 8 bases, and 14 bases lay between the germline ends. This chain's CDR3 is CASSHDREDEQFF. CDR3 DNA sequence: TGTGCCAGCTCCCATGATAGGGAGGATGAGCAGTTCTTC.

V and J are TRBV3-1 (or the pseudogene TRBV3-2) and TRBJ1-1; 9 bases line up with TRBD1. Germline V lookup: CDR1 LGHDT, CDR2 YNNKEL (reference sequence). Germline trimming cut 7 bases from V and 3 bases from J; bases unmatched to any gene: 6. This CDR3 region has 14 residues. The CDR3 nucleotides read TGTGCCAGCAAAGGACAGGGGAGGGACACTGAAGCTTTCTTT. Translating it yields CASKGQGRDTEAFF.

This chain uses TRBV23-1 with TRBJ1-4; no reliable D call. TRBV23-1 is reported as an ORF; its role is uncertain. The CDR3 loop spans 13 amino acids. V lost 7 bases and J 10 bases, leaving 16 bases between the germline ends. CDR3 in amino acids: CASTGPKVGKLFF. CDR3 sequence (DNA): TGCGCCAGCACAGGCCCAAAGGTTGGAAAACTGTTTTTT.

The V call is TRBV19, the J call TRBJ2-1, with 7 bases aligning to TRBD1. The CDR3 consists of 14 residues. Germline-derived CDR1 and CDR2 are LNHDA and SQIVND (reference sequence). V lost 3 bases, J lost 8 bases, and 7 bases stayed unmatched. In DNA, the CDR3 is TGTGCCAGTAGTATGTGGCAGGGGGTCGATGAGCAGTTCTTC. This sequence encodes CASSMWQGVDEQFF.

As DNA, the CDR3 is TGTGCCAGCAACCTAGCGGGGGGGTTCACCGGGGAGCTGTTTTTT. Protein product: CASNLAGGFTGELFF. This rearrangement joins TRBV6-4 to TRBJ2-2; TRBD2 agrees at 12 bases. Per germline, CDR1 MRHNA and CDR2 SNTAGT. The V segment lost 7 bases and the J segment 4 bases; nucleotides outside the gene matches: 4. The CDR3 extends over 15 amino acids.

The V call is TRBV11-2, the J call TRBJ2-1; D possibly corresponds to TRBD1 (6 bases). The CDR3 totals 15 residues. Per germline, CDR1 SGHAT and CDR2 FQNNGV. The V and J ends lost 5 bases and 0 bases respectively, with 11 bases between them. The CDR3 spells CASSPTGHSYNEQFF. The DNA for the CDR3 is TGTGCCAGCAGCCCAACAGGGCACTCCTACAATGAGCAGTTCTTC. Using reference TRBV11-2 and TRBJ2-1 for the parts outside the CDR3, the full variable domain is EAGVAQSPRYKIIEKRQSVAFWCNPISGHATLYWYQQILGQGPKLLIQFQNNGVVDDSQLPKDRFSAERLKGVDSTLKIQPAKLEDSAVYLCASSPTGHSYNEQFFGPGTRLTVL.

This clone was seen only once. This chain joins TRBV7-2 and TRBJ2-5; 8 bases agree with TRBD2. The CDR3 consists of 15 residues. The germline V gene encodes CDR1 SGHTA and CDR2 FQGNSA. V gave up 3 bases and J gave up 4 bases; unmatched junction bases: 7. The CDR3 sequence is CASSFAVAGTETQYF. CDR3 bases: TGTGCCAGCAGCTTCGCGGTAGCGGGGACAGAGACCCAGTACTTC.

This clone was observed a single time. This sequence joins TRBV10-1 and TRBJ1-2; D gene uncertain. The V end lost 4 bases, the J end lost 1 base, and 7 bases lay between the germline ends. Per the germline V gene, CDR1 is WNHNN and CDR2 is SYGVQD (reference sequence). This CDR3 spans 13 amino acids. Here the CDR3 DNA reads TGCGCCAGCAGTGTAGCCAGTAACTATGGCTACACCTTC. Encoded protein: CASSVASNYGYTF.

CDR3 DNA: TGTGCCAGCAGCGTAGCTGGGACAGGGGGGGAAGCTTTCTTT. It codes for CASSVAGTGGEAFF. The J gene is TRBJ1-1, the V gene TRBV9; 11 positions agree with TRBD1. The CDR3 loop spans 14 amino acids. The J segment lost 8 bases and the V segment lost 0 bases, leaving 3 bases of the junction unmatched. Germline CDR1 is SGDLS and CDR2 is YYNGEE.

The chain employs TRBV2 and TRBJ2-1; D is possibly TRBD2 (5 bases). The CDR3 is made up of 15 amino acids. The germline CDR1 and CDR2 sequences are SNHLY and FYNNEI. Between the trimmed V and J ends, which lost 4 bases and 0 bases, there was a span of 10 bases. This CDR3 is CASSGSASSYNEQFF. The CDR3, as DNA: TGTGCCAGCAGTGGTAGCGCGAGCTCCTACAATGAGCAGTTCTTC. The complete variable domain, with remaining parts taken from reference TRBV2 and TRBJ2-1, reads EPEVTQTPSHQVTQMGQEVILRCVPISNHLYFYWYRQILGQKVEFLVSFYNNEISEKSEIFDDQFSVERPDGSNFTLKIRSTKLEDSAMYFCASSGSASSYNEQFFGPGTRLTVL.

This clone was seen only once. The rearrangement uses TRBV7-6 and TRBJ2-2; D remains ambiguous. CDR1 SGHVS and CDR2 FNYEAQ come from the germline V gene. CDR3 size: 15 residues. V dropped 0 bases and J dropped 6 bases, with 11 bases sitting between them. Written as DNA, the CDR3 is TGTGCCAGCAGCTTAGCGTATCGAGCTCCCGGGGAGCTGTTTTTT. Protein product: CASSLAYRAPGELFF.

This chain connects TRBV19 to TRBJ2-3; 9 bases map to TRBD1. Germline V gene data show CDR1 as LNHDA and CDR2 as SQIVND (reference sequence). The junction had 2 bases not matched to a gene; V was cut back by 2 bases and J by 5 bases. The CDR3 has 14 amino acids. CDR3 bases: TGTGCCAGTAGTATAAACAGGGGGCTAGATACGCAGTATTTT. This gives the protein CASSINRGLDTQYF.

The CDR3: CASSATVDRGLETQYF. The CDR3 DNA reads as TGTGCCAGCAGCGCCACGGTGGACAGGGGGCTGGAGACCCAGTACTTC. V gene TRBV5-4 combines with J gene TRBJ2-5; TRBD1 matches at 11 bases. The trim removed 4 bases at V and 5 bases at J, leaving 10 bases unmatched. Germline lookup yields CDR1 SGHNT and CDR2 YYREEE (reference sequence). This CDR3 comprises 16 residues. Variable domain in full (rest from reference TRBV5-4 and TRBJ2-5): ETGVTQSPTHLIKTRGQQVTLRCSSQSGHNTVSWYQQALGQGPQFIFQYYREEENGRGNFPPRFSGLQFPNYSSELNVNALELDDSALYLCASSATVDRGLETQYFGPGTRLLVL.

This clone appeared a single time. The V and J genes are TRBV2 and TRBJ2-7, with D tentatively TRBD1 (6 bases). The CDR3 length is 16 residues. Trimming took 3 bases from V and 1 from J, leaving 16 bases between them. Germline lookup yields CDR1 SNHLY and CDR2 FYNNEI. The CDR3 sequence is CASSDTGILFSYEQYV. The DNA of the CDR3 is TGTGCCAGCAGTGACACAGGGATCCTATTTTCCTACGAGCAGTACGTC.

V is TRBV5-1 and J is TRBJ2-3; no clear D gene. Per germline, CDR1 SGHRS and CDR2 YFSETQ. The CDR3 length is 16 residues. Trimming removed 0 bases from V and 2 bases from J, with 13 bases in between. The CDR3 here is CASSLGALLITDTQYF. The CDR3 region has the DNA TGCGCCAGCAGCTTGGGGGCACTCCTGATCACAGATACGCAGTATTTT.